This T cell receptor (beta chain) was profiled in a study of shared clonotypes between healthy human individuals. Profiling relied on immunoSEQ multiplex PCR, and the TCRdb table lists in-frame clones only, not all of them. The data hold some 650,000 clones, with almost 97% observed a single time. From CD4+ cells came CD45RA+ naive and CD45RA-negative memory subsets. Regarding the study as a whole: The rarefaction results pointed to incomplete sorted-subset sequencing despite large depth.

Comments on this clone: Its target is not known.

Germline lookup yields CDR1 PRHDT and CDR2 FYEKMQ (reference sequence). The CDR3 runs to 15 residues. The sequence was obtained from a woman in her thirties in good health. The chain joins TRBV13 to TRBJ2-5; 7 bases align to TRBD2. The J call is uncertain, as TRBJ2-7 better fits the DNA end. Material: naive CD4+ T cells sorted from blood. Subset defined: CD45RA+ positively selected. CDR3 coding DNA: TGTGCCAGCAGTTCACTAGCGTTTAGCTCCTACGAGCAGTACTTC. Translation gives CASSSLAFSSYEQYF.